The subject of this entry is one TCR beta chain. The antigen remains undetermined. This sample is part of a study of shared clonotypes between healthy human individuals. The study, taken as a whole, reports: Clonotype sharing across donors was expected to vary with sequencing depth. About 5% was the fraction of naive CD4 clonotypes found shared across several donors.

V lost 3 bases, J lost 1 base, and 9 bases lay in between. The CDR3 is 15 amino acids. Germline V gene sequence: CDR1 MGHDK, CDR2 SYGVNS. Replicate PCRs for sorted subsets used approximately 220 ng DNA; this equaled 25,000 to 35,000 T cell genomes. Here immunoSEQ multiplex PCR was the method, and the copy in TCRdb shows in-frame clones only, minus some. The table lists approximately 340,000 clones, around 67% of them singletons. None of the donors, who were healthy HIV-negative adults, had recently had acute infections or vaccinations. This clonotype was sampled from a man aged 25-45 years in good health. The chain recombines TRBV25-1 with TRBJ2-2, with a possible D match to TRBD1 (5 bases). The sequenced material came from memory CD4+ T cells sorted from blood. The subset is: CD45RA-negative fraction. The CDR3 region has the DNA TGTGCCAGCAGTGACAGGGTATTGAACACCGGGGAGCTGTTTTTT. It specifies CASSDRVLNTGELFF.